This TCR beta chain was documented in a study of cytomegalovirus exposure and HLA in healthy donors. The V end lost 1 base, the J end lost 1 base, and 11 bases lay between the germline ends. Germline-derived CDR1 and CDR2 are MNHNS and SASEGT. The CDR3 spans 15 residues. The primer mix had 60 Vbeta and 13 Jbeta primers. Clones were sequenced by immunoSEQ multiplex PCR, and TCRdb holds only the in-frame ones, with some missing. The repertoire holds 90,000 or so clones, with 82% as singletons. A note on this clone: As yet, its antigen is unknown.

Study-wide points: A later analysis showed TCR association rates differing by HLA locus, peaking at DRB1 and lowest at HLA-C.

The rearrangement uses TRBV6-1 and TRBJ2-7; weak D call: TRBD1 (5 bases). The specimen was PBMCs. The source of this sequence is a man aged 30-40 years in good health and CMV-seropositive. CDR3 in amino acids: CASSEDRPPSYEQYF. CDR3 in DNA: TGTGCCAGCAGTGAAGACAGGCCGCCGTCCTACGAGCAGTACTTC.